This T cell receptor beta chain was retrieved from a study of esophageal squamous cell carcinoma tumors (dated by TCRdb to the early 2020s). For the wider study: Principal component analysis with K-means clustering of immunohistochemical values for T-cell and checkpoint markers was used to divide patients into immuno relation high and low groups. In Japan, 53 patients with esophageal squamous cell carcinoma who were treated surgically made up the wider cohort, which included roughly 21 high and 30 or so low immuno relation cases. The study was designed to assess TCR repertoire diversity and shared TCR repertoires of T cells within the tumor environment of esophageal squamous cell carcinoma. TCR sequencing covered some 10 patients: five randomly selected high immuno relation cases and five background-matched low immuno relation cases. Across the roughly ten cases, 1,700,000 or so TCRalpha and over a million TCRbeta total reads were obtained, of which about 32,000 and 35,000 were unique.

Enrollment excluded patients who had received neoadjuvant chemotherapy or who had no clinical information. The TCR-sequenced cases shown were male, and subtotal esophagectomy with 2- or 3-field lymphadenectomy was performed in the TCR-sequenced cases shown. A Qiagen AllPrep kit was used to extract RNA from bulk tumor tissue sections, and T cells were not sorted. Until RNA extraction, small sections of tumor tissue removed at surgery were kept in RNAlater reagent at -80 degrees C. Per the germline V gene, MNHEY is the CDR1 and SVGAGI is the CDR2. The germline ends are 19 bases apart after V is trimmed by 4 bases and J by 4 bases. Spanning cysteine to phenylalanine, the CDR3 consists of 16 amino acids. Only the CDR3 DNA is retained, 48 bases long and in frame from the first base. This clonotype is classified as large (0.1 to 1%). This clone's antigen is unknown. No qualities accompany the bases; no much larger clone lies one base away.

Library construction relied on 5' RACE. PCR was performed with KAPA HiFi using TCRalpha or TCRbeta constant-region primers together with a P20EA primer, and a nested second PCR was then carried out with CA2 or CB2. Amplification of TCR genes was performed by unbiased adaptor ligation RT-PCR, in which reverse transcription was carried out with Superscript III and a polyT18-containing BSL-18E primer. Following second-strand synthesis and blunting, the P10EA/P20EA adaptor was ligated to the 5' end of the cDNA, and NotI digestion was then performed. For both the first and second PCRs, about 20 cycles of 98 degrees C for 20 s, 65 degrees C for 30 s and 72 degrees C for 1 min were run. The Nextera XT Index kit v2 Set A was used to index the amplicons, which were then pooled in equimolar amounts and quantified with a Qubit 2.0 Fluorometer. Sequencing was carried out on the Illumina MiSeq platform with 2x300 bp paired-end reads. In the paper's pipeline: Using Repertoire Genesis software ver.1.0, reads were assigned to V and J genes based on the highest identity to IMGT reference sequences. The CDR3 region was defined as running from Cys104 to Phe118 plus Gly119 and was then translated, while a unique sequence read was defined by a distinct combination of V, J and CDR3 amino acids. Shared V|J combinations were selected as significant in both a Fisher's exact test in edgeR and a Mann Whitney U test. After singletons were removed and 500 repertoire combinations were bootstrapped, the repertoire dissimilarity index was calculated with the R rdi package. The public reads were reanalyzed by TCRdb: fastp trimming at Q25, MiXCR alignment, in-frame beta chains only. Merged by CDR3 protein, the rows form single entries marked with the most common genes and DNA. V and J calls and clone size were set by TCRdb, not the authors. The sample includes approximately 240 distinct CDR3 sequences, with around 17% observed a single time. The top ten hold roughly three quarters of the sample.

The paper as a whole reports these results and caveats: The high immuno relation group had higher significant repertoire counts, although the two groups did not differ in total TCR repertoire counts. Roughly 26 TRAV|TRAJ and under 25 TRBV|TRBJ combinations, including TRAV13-1|TRAJ22 and TRBV7-9|TRBJ2-7, appeared to be shared among high immuno relation cases. Given the large variation in the TCRalphabeta repertoire, the shared V|J recombination candidates might have been chosen by chance. Only a few cases were included in the TCR repertoire analysis, and no investigation at the CDR3 clonotype level was carried out. A single dominant TCRalpha VJ recombination with apparently reduced TCRalpha diversity was observed in three of the 10 cases. TCRalpha and TCRbeta chains were sequenced separately, so chain pairing and recognized antigens remained unknown.

The sequenced sample was tumor tissue. The clonotype originates from a man aged 50 or older with esophageal squamous cell carcinoma. The V and J segments used are TRBV6-5 and TRBJ1-1; tentative D gene TRBD1, with 6 bases matching. The nucleotide sequence is TGTGCCAGCAGTTCAGCACCAAGTGGGGGGCTCACTGAAGCTTTCTTT. It translates to CASSSAPSGGLTEAFF.